The 19 T cell receptor beta chains below all came from one sample that was sequenced in a study of shared clonotypes between healthy human individuals. TCRdb's table, derived via immunoSEQ multiplex PCR, lists solely in-frame clones and lacks some. The table has roughly 380,000 clones, 96% seen once. The source material was memory CD8+ T cells sorted from blood. Sample subset: CD45RO+ cells pooled with CCR7-negative TemRA cells. These receptors all stem from a man aged 25-45 years in good health.

The chain recombines TRBV28 with TRBJ2-2, with 14 nucleotides matching TRBD2. Germline trimming cut 6 bases from V and 9 bases from J; bases unmatched to any gene: 6. CDR1 and CDR2 from the germline V gene are MDHEN and SYDVKM. There are 15 residues in the CDR3. The CDR3 DNA follows: TGTGCCAGCAGCCCCGGGACTAGCGGGAGAAGGGAGCTGTTTTTT. Amino acid sequence: CASSPGTSGRRELFF. The whole variable domain, remainder taken from reference TRBV28 and TRBJ2-2, is DVKVTQSSRYLVKRTGEKVFLECVQDMDHENMFWYRQDPGLGLRLIYFSYDVKMKEKGDIPEGYSVSREKKERFSLILESASTNQTSMYLCASSPGTSGRRELFFGEGSRLTVL.

The chain uses TRBV5-1 and TRBJ2-3; 10 bases match TRBD1. The J segment lost 1 base and the V segment lost 3 bases, leaving 2 bases of the junction unmatched. The CDR3 loop spans 15 amino acids. CDR1 SGHRS and CDR2 YFSETQ come from the germline V gene. CDR3 DNA sequence: TGCGCCAGCAGCTCAGGACAGGGGGGCACAGATACGCAGTATTTT. The encoded protein is CASSSGQGGTDTQYF. Full variable domain (rest looked up from reference TRBV5-1 and TRBJ2-3): KAGVTQTPRYLIKTRGQQVTLSCSPISGHRSVSWYQQTPGQGLQFLFEYFSETQRNKGNFPGRFSGRQFSNSRSEMNVSTLELGDSALYLCASSSGQGGTDTQYFGPGTRLTVL.

The J gene is TRBJ1-1, the V gene TRBV7-2, with a tentative D call TRBD1 (6 bases). Trimming removed 6 bases at V and 6 bases at J, with 17 bases between. Germline V gene sequence: CDR1 SGHTA, CDR2 FQGNSA. The CDR3 has 14 amino acids. The CDR3 region has the DNA TGTGCCAGCAGTTCACAGGGTAAGGGAGCTGAAGCTTTCTTT. It is translated as CASSSQGKGAEAFF.

The chain recombines TRBV2 with TRBJ2-7, with a tentative D call TRBD2 (5 bases). This CDR3 spans 15 amino acids. Germline CDR1 and CDR2: SNHLY and FYNNEI. CDR3 in DNA: TGTGTCTCAGGAGTTGTGCCCGGGATCTCCTACGAGCAGTACTTC. It is translated as CVSGVVPGISYEQYF.

The J gene is TRBJ2-7, the V gene TRBV7-2, with 14 bases matching TRBD2. V was clipped by 3 bases and J by 0 bases; unmatched bases: 4. This CDR3 is 17 amino acids long. The germline V gene encodes CDR1 SGHTA and CDR2 FQGNSA. The CDR3 sequence is CASSLGLAGAGSYEQYF. The CDR3 coding sequence is TGTGCCAGCAGCTTGGGACTAGCGGGAGCCGGCTCCTACGAGCAGTACTTC.

This chain uses TRBV6-5 with TRBJ2-1; the D gene is possibly TRBD1 (5 bases). CDR3 length equals 13 residues. V lost 7 bases and J lost 4, with 11 bases in between. Germline V gives CDR1 MNHEY, CDR2 SVGAGI. DNA for the CDR3: TGTGCCAGCAAATCAGGGCTGTACAATGAGCAGTTCTTC. The encoded protein is CASKSGLYNEQFF.

V gene TRBV27 combines with J gene TRBJ2-7; D tentatively fits TRBD1 or TRBD2 (6 bases each). V lost 6 bases, J lost 4 bases, and 19 bases lay in between. The CDR3 contains 15 residues. Germline-derived CDR1 and CDR2 are MNHEY and SMNVEV (reference sequence). In DNA form, the CDR3 reads TGTGCCAGCAGGCCGGGGCAGGGGAGGACTTACGAGCAGTACTTC. It specifies CASRPGQGRTYEQYF.

The rearrangement uses TRBV10-1 and TRBJ1-5; possible D gene TRBD1, 6 bases. The length of the CDR3 is 14 residues. Germline CDR1 is WNHNN and CDR2 is SYGVQD (reference sequence). Trimming took 2 bases from V and 5 from J, leaving 10 bases between them. In nucleotides, the CDR3 is TGCGCCAGCAGTGAGGCAGGGGTGGATCAGCCCCAGCATTTT. Its translation: CASSEAGVDQPQHF.

The chain uses TRBV2 and TRBJ2-1, with D unresolved. The V gene lost 6 bases and the J gene lost 1 base, with 7 bases spanning the gap. The CDR3 extends over 13 amino acids. Germline V gene lookup returns CDR1 SNHLY and CDR2 FYNNEI. CDR3 protein: CASRGTSYNEQFF. The CDR3 region has the DNA TGTGCCAGCAGGGGAACTTCCTACAATGAGCAGTTCTTC.

The gene calls are TRBV25-1 and TRBJ2-1; D perhaps matches TRBD1 (6 bases). Trimming removed 1 base at V and 3 bases at J, with 10 bases between. The CDR3 loop spans 15 amino acids. Germline CDR1 MGHDK, CDR2 SYGVNS. CDR3 nucleotides: TGTGCCAGCAGTGAATCAGGGGAGAACTACAATGAGCAGTTCTTC. Residues: CASSESGENYNEQFF.

The V call is TRBV28, the J call TRBJ2-3; no firm D call. Trimming cost V 8 bases and J 2 bases, with 8 bases left between them. Germline values: CDR1 MDHEN, CDR2 SYDVKM. This CDR3 has 12 amino acids. CDR3 amino acids: CASGVDTDTQYF. In DNA, the CDR3 is TGTGCCAGCGGGGTCGACACAGATACGCAGTATTTT.

The rearrangement joins TRBV9 to TRBJ1-4; the D gene is possibly TRBD1 (6 bases). Trimming left V 0 bases short and J 8 bases short, with 11 bases between. Germline loops: CDR1 SGDLS, CDR2 YYNGEE. The CDR3 loop spans 14 amino acids. This CDR3 reads CASSVGGGQEKLFF. As DNA, the CDR3 is TGTGCCAGCAGCGTAGGCGGGGGGCAGGAAAAACTGTTTTTT.

The chain employs TRBV5-1 and TRBJ1-4; D remains ambiguous. This CDR3 comprises 11 residues. Germline-derived CDR1 and CDR2 are SGHRS and YFSETQ. V was cut by 5 bases and J by 8 bases, with 7 bases left in between. This CDR3 is CASRRREKLFF. The CDR3 DNA sequence: TGCGCCAGCAGACGTAGAGAAAAACTGTTTTTT.

The rearrangement links TRBV10-3 to TRBJ2-2, with D perhaps being TRBD1 or TRBD2 (7 bases each). This CDR3 spans 15 amino acids. V lost 4 bases and J lost 3, with 12 bases in between. From germline, CDR1 is ENHRY and CDR2 SYGVKD. The CDR3 DNA reads as TGTGCCATCAGTGCGGCAGGGGGGGACACCGGGGAGCTGTTTTTT. Protein: CAISAAGGDTGELFF.

This clone was seen a single time. This sequence joins TRBV5-1 and TRBJ2-4; D ambiguous. The CDR3 covers 15 residues. V lost 2 bases to trimming and J lost 5 bases, with 14 bases between them. Per germline, CDR1 SGHRS and CDR2 YFSETQ. CDR3 sequence (DNA): TGCGCCAGCAGCTTAGTTAATTCCCTGGAAAACATTCAGTACTTC. It codes for CASSLVNSLENIQYF.

V is TRBV6-4 and J is TRBJ1-5, with 7 bases lining up with TRBD1. J was trimmed by 4 bases and V by 6 bases; bases with no gene match: 3. Germline CDR1 reads MRHNA; CDR2 reads SNTAGT. This CDR3 comprises 13 residues. The CDR3 DNA reads TGTGCCAGCAGCGAACAGGGGAATCAGCCCCAGCATTTT. Its protein product is CASSEQGNQPQHF.

Points on this clone: Other DNA sequences within the sample encode an identical CDR3. The chain employs TRBV5-1 and TRBJ1-4; 8 nucleotides line up with TRBD1. In germline, CDR1 is SGHRS, CDR2 YFSETQ. CDR3 length equals 14 residues. The V and J ends lost 3 bases and 8 bases, in that order; junction bases with no gene match: 6. The CDR3 protein is CASSSHRGGEKLFF. DNA of the CDR3: TGCGCCAGCAGCTCCCACAGGGGGGGAGAAAAACTGTTTTTT.

The chain joins TRBV30 to TRBJ1-2; D is unclear. Looked up from germline, CDR1 is GTSNPN and CDR2 is SVGIG (reference sequence). The V gene lost 0 bases and the J gene lost 5 bases, with 10 bases spanning the gap. The CDR3 has 13 amino acids. The CDR3 sequence: CAWSVWSGYGYTF. Written as DNA, the CDR3 is TGTGCCTGGAGTGTCTGGAGTGGGTATGGCTACACCTTC.

The sample holds one count of this clone. The rearrangement joins TRBV7-3 to TRBJ2-2, with TRBD2 identical over 7 bases. V lost 2 bases and J lost 7; bases outside the gene matches: 4. Germline CDR1 reads SGHTA; CDR2 reads FQGTGA. CDR3 length: 14 residues. CDR3 region: CASSLAGAGGELFF. The CDR3, as DNA: TGTGCCAGCAGCTTAGCGGGAGCGGGCGGGGAGCTGTTTTTT. Supplemented by reference TRBV7-3 and TRBJ2-2, the full variable domain reads GAGVSQTPSNKVTEKGKYVELRCDPISGHTALYWYRQSLGQGPEFLIYFQGTGAADDSGLPNDRFFAVRPEGSVSTLKIQRTERGDSAVYLCASSLAGAGGELFFGEGSRLTVL.